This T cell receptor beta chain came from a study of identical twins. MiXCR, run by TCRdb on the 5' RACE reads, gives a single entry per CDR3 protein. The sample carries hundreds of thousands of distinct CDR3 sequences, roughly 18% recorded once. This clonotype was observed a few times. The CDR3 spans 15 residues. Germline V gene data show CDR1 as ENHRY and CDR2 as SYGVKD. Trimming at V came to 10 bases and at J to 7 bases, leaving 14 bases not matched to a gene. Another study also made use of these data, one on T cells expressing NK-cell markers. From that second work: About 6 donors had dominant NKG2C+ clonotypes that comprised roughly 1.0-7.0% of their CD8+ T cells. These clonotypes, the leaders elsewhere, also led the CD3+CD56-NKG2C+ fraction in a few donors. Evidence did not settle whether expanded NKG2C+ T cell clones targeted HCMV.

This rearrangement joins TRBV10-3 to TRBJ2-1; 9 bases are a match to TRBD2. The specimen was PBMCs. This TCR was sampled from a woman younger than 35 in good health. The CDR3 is CATGSGDSGGNEQFF. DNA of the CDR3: TGTGCCACCGGGTCTGGGGATAGCGGGGGTAATGAGCAGTTCTTC.